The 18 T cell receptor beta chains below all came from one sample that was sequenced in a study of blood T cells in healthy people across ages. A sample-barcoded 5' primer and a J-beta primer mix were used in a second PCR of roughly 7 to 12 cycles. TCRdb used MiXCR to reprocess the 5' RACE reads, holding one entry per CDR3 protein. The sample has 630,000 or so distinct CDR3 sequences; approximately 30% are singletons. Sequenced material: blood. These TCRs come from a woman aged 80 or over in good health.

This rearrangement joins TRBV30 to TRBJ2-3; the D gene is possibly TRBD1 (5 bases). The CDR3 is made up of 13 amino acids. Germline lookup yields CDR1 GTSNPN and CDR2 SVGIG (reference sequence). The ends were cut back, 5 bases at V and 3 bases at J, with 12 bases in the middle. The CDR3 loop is CAWGVKGTDTQYF. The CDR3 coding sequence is TGTGCCTGGGGGGTCAAGGGGACAGATACGCAGTATTTT.

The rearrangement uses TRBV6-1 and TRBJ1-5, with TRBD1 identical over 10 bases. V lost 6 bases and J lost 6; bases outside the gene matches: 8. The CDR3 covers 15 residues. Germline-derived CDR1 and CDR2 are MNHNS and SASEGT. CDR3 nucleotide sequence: TGTGCCAGCAGAGAAAGGGACAGGGGCGGTCAGCCCCAGCATTTT. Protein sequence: CASRERDRGGQPQHF.

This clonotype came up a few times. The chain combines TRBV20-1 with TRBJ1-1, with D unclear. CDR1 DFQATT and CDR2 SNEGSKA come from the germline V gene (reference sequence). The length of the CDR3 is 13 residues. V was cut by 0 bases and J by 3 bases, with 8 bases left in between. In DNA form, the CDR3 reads TGCAGTGCTAGAGATCCCCTCGACACTGAAGCTTTCTTT. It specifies CSARDPLDTEAFF.

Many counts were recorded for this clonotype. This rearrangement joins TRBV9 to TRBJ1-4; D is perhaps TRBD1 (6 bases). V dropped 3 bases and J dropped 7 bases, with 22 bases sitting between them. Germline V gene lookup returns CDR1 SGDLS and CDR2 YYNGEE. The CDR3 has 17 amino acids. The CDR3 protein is CASSAGGGGRGTEKLFF. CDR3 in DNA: TGTGCCAGCAGCGCGGGGGGAGGTGGCAGGGGAACTGAAAAACTGTTTTTT.

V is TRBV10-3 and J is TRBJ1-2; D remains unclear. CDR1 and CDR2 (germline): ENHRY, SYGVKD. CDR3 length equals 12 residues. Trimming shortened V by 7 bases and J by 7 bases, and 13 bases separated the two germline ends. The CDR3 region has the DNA TGTGCCATCAATGCGGGAACTGGTGGCTACACCTTC. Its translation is CAINAGTGGYTF.

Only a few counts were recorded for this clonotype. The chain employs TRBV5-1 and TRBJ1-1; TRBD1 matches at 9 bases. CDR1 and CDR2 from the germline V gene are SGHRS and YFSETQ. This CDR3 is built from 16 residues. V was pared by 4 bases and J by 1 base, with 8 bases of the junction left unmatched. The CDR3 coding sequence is TGCGCCAGCAGCGGCTCCACAGGGGGCGGGAACACTGAAGCTTTCTTT. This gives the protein CASSGSTGGGNTEAFF.

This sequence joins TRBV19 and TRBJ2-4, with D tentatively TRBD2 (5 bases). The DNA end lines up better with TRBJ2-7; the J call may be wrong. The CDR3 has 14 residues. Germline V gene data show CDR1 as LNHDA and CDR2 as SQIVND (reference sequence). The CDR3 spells CASSRTWTGSEQYF. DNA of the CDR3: TGTGCCAGTAGCAGGACTTGGACCGGAAGCGAGCAGTACTTC.

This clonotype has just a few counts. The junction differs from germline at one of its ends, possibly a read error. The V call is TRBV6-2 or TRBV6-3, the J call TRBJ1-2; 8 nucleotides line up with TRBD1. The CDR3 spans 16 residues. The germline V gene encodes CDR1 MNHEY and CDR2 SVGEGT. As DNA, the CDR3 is TGTGTCAGCAGGATGACAGGGGCGGAGCACACCTATGGCTACACCTTC. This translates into CVSRMTGAEHTYGYTF.

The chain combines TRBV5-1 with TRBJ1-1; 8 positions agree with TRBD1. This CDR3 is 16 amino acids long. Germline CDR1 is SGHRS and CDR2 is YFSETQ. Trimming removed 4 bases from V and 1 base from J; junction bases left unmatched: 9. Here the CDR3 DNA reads TGCGCCAGCAGCCCATCCCCCCAGGGGGCGAACACTGAAGCTTTCTTT. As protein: CASSPSPQGANTEAFF.

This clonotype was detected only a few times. For the CDR3, the DNA is TGTGCCTGGAGTCCCTCGAGGACAGGGGCCAACCTAGCCAAAAACATTCAGTACTTC. Protein sequence: CAWSPSRTGANLAKNIQYF. The chain recombines TRBV30 with TRBJ2-4; 9 bases map to TRBD1. V was clipped by 2 bases and J by 0 bases; unmatched bases: 14. The germline CDR1 and CDR2 sequences are GTSNPN and SVGIG (reference sequence). The CDR3 has 19 amino acids.

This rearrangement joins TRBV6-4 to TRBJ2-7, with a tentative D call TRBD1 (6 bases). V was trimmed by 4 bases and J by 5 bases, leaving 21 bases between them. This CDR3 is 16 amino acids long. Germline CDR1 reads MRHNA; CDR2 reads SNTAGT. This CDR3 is CASSARGGDSYNEQYF. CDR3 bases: TGTGCCAGCAGTGCCCGAGGGGGTGATTCCTACAACGAGCAGTACTTC.

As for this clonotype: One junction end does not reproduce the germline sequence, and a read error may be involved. CDR3 sequence: CASRRGIGATNEKRFF. The CDR3 nucleotides are TGTGCCAGCCGCAGGGGGATCGGGGCAACTAATGAAAAACGGTTTTTT. This chain joins TRBV7-2 and TRBJ1-4, with 7 bases lining up with TRBD1. CDR3 size: 16 residues. CDR1 SGHTA and CDR2 FQGNSA come from the germline V gene.

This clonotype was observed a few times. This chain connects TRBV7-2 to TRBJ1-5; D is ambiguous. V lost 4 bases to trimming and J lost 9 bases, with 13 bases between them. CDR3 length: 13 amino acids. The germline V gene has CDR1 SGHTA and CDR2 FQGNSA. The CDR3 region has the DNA TGTGCCAGCAGCTCCCTCGGGCCGGGGCCCCAGCATTTT. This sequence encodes CASSSLGPGPQHF.

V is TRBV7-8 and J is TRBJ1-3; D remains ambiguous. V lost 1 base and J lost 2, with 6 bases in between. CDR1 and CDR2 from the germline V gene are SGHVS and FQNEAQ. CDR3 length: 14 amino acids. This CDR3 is CASSLGPTGNTIYF. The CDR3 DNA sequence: TGTGCCAGCAGCTTAGGGCCCACTGGAAACACCATATATTTT.

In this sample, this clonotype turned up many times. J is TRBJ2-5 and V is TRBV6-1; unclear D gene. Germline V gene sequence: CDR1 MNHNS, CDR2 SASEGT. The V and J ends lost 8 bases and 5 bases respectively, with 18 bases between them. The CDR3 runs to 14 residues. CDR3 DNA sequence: TGTGCCAGCCTCTCCAGCTTCATCGGGGAGACCCAGTACTTC. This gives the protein CASLSSFIGETQYF.

As DNA, the CDR3 is TGCAGTGCTAGAGACCCCGGGACAGGGCCGTTGGAGCAGTACTTC. This encodes CSARDPGTGPLEQYF. The chain uses TRBV20-1 and TRBJ2-5; 9 bases are a match to TRBD1. Germline loops: CDR1 DFQATT, CDR2 SNEGSKA (reference sequence). After removal of 0 bases from V and 11 bases from J, the junction contained 13 bases not matched to a gene. The CDR3 is 15 amino acids.

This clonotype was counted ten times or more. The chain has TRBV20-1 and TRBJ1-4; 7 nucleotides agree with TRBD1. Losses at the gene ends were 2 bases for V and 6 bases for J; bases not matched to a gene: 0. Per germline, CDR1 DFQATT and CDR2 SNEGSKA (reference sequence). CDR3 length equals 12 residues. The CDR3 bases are TGCAGTGCTAGACAGGGGGATGAAAAACTGTTTTTT. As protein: CSARQGDEKLFF.

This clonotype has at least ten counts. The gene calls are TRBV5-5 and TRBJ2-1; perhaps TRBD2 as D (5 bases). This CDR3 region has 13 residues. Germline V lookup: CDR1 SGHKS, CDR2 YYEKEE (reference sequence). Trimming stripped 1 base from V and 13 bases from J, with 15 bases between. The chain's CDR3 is CASSLTPGSDQFF. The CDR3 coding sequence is TGTGCCAGCAGCTTGACCCCAGGTAGCGACCAGTTCTTC.